Listed below are T cell receptor beta chains from one sample, sequenced in a study of fetal regulatory T cell absence and autoimmunity. Only in-frame clones appear in the TCRdb table, and some are missing; sequencing was by immunoSEQ multiplex PCR. The sample carries some 44,000 clones, 70% to 85% recorded once. The specimen sequenced was cord blood. Receptor source: a newborn boy with IPEX syndrome. Each CDR3 is given with its conserved first and last residue. The order of the fields is CDR3 length, D gene, V gene, J gene, clone size, CDR3 protein, CDR3 DNA. A D gene is named only where the DNA matches it firmly. Clone size appears in some rows only: once, few, many, or a class for an expanded clone.

len: 14
d_gene: -
v_gene: TRBV6-5
j_gene: TRBJ2-3
abundance: once
CDR3aa: CASSPRGRADTQYF
CDR3nt: TGTGCCAGCAGTCCCCGGGGCAGGGCGGATACGCAGTATTTT

len: 16
d_gene: TRBD1
v_gene: TRBV18
j_gene: TRBJ1-2
abundance: -
CDR3aa: CASSPPSQGANYGYTF
CDR3nt: TGTGCCAGCTCACCACCATCGCAGGGGGCCAACTATGGCTACACCTTC

len: 14
d_gene: TRBD1
v_gene: TRBV30
j_gene: TRBJ2-7
abundance: -
CDR3aa: CASQVPGTGYEQYF
CDR3nt: TGTGCCTCGCAAGTTCCCGGGACAGGGTACGAGCAGTACTTC

len: 17
d_gene: TRBD1
v_gene: TRBV5-1
j_gene: TRBJ2-7
abundance: -
CDR3aa: CASSRDSGNAETYEQYF
CDR3nt: TGCGCCAGCAGTCGGGACAGTGGAAATGCCGAGACCTACGAGCAGTACTTC

len: 14
d_gene: -
v_gene: TRBV6-1
j_gene: TRBJ2-4
abundance: -
CDR3aa: CASSEGQRKNIQYF
CDR3nt: TGTGCCAGCAGTGAAGGGCAAAGGAAAAACATTCAGTACTTC

len: 11
d_gene: -
v_gene: TRBV7-6
j_gene: TRBJ2-1
abundance: -
CDR3aa: CASSGADGQFF
CDR3nt: TGTGCCAGCAGCGGAGCGGACGGGCAGTTCTTC

len: 14
d_gene: TRBD2
v_gene: TRBV30
j_gene: TRBJ2-7
abundance: -
CDR3aa: CAWRPLAGISEQYF
CDR3nt: TGTGCCTGGAGACCCCTAGCGGGAATTTCCGAGCAGTACTTC

len: 17
d_gene: -
v_gene: TRBV9
j_gene: TRBJ2-1
abundance: -
CDR3aa: CASSVKRGRGPGDEQFF
CDR3nt: TGTGCCAGCAGCGTAAAAAGGGGGCGGGGGCCCGGGGATGAGCAGTTCTTC

len: 14
d_gene: -
v_gene: TRBV7-9
j_gene: TRBJ1-6
abundance: -
CDR3aa: CASGRSSYNSPLHF
CDR3nt: TGTGCCAGCGGGCGGAGCTCCTATAATTCACCCCTCCACTTT

len: 19
d_gene: TRBD2
v_gene: TRBV7-7
j_gene: TRBJ2-2
abundance: -
CDR3aa: CASSSSPTSGGANTGELFF
CDR3nt: TGTGCTAGCAGCTCTTCGCCGACTAGCGGGGGGGCCAACACCGGGGAGCTGTTTTTT

len: 14
d_gene: -
v_gene: TRBV15
j_gene: TRBJ1-1
abundance: -
CDR3aa: CATSRGLRNTEAFF
CDR3nt: TGTGCCACCAGCAGGGGACTGAGGAACACTGAAGCTTTCTTT

len: 14
d_gene: -
v_gene: TRBV6-6
j_gene: TRBJ1-2
abundance: once
CDR3aa: CASSTPTVGGGYTF
CDR3nt: TGTGCCAGCAGTACCCCGACAGTGGGGGGGGGCTACACCTTC

len: 14
d_gene: TRBD2
v_gene: TRBV29-1
j_gene: TRBJ2-7
abundance: -
CDR3aa: CSARLARSGYEQYF
CDR3nt: TGCAGCGCCCGACTAGCGCGGTCGGGCTACGAGCAGTACTTC

len: 15
d_gene: TRBD1
v_gene: TRBV29-1
j_gene: TRBJ2-1
abundance: -
CDR3aa: CSVEGQGGAYNEQFF
CDR3nt: TGCAGCGTTGAGGGACAGGGGGGGGCATACAATGAGCAGTTCTTC

len: 14
d_gene: TRBD2
v_gene: TRBV25-1
j_gene: TRBJ2-7
abundance: -
CDR3aa: CASSGLAGAYEQYF
CDR3nt: TGTGCCAGCAGTGGACTAGCGGGAGCCTACGAGCAGTACTTC

len: 15
d_gene: -
v_gene: TRBV19
j_gene: TRBJ2-2
abundance: -
CDR3aa: CASRVLTGNTGELFF
CDR3nt: TGTGCCAGTAGGGTCTTGACAGGGAACACCGGGGAGCTGTTTTTT

len: 17
d_gene: -
v_gene: TRBV7-9
j_gene: TRBJ2-5
abundance: -
CDR3aa: CASSPYRRRGGQETQYF
CDR3nt: TGTGCCAGCAGCCCATATCGCCGCAGGGGCGGGCAAGAGACCCAGTACTTC

len: 14
d_gene: TRBD1
v_gene: TRBV6-5
j_gene: TRBJ1-1
abundance: -
CDR3aa: CASSSRQGRTEAFF
CDR3nt: TGTGCCAGCAGTTCGCGACAGGGGAGGACTGAAGCTTTCTTT

len: 13
d_gene: -
v_gene: TRBV6-1
j_gene: TRBJ1-1
abundance: -
CDR3aa: CASSEQGNTEAFF
CDR3nt: TGTGCCAGCAGTGAACAGGGGAACACTGAAGCTTTCTTT

len: 14
d_gene: -
v_gene: TRBV4-1
j_gene: TRBJ2-3
abundance: -
CDR3aa: CASSQGLGTDTQYF
CDR3nt: TGCGCCAGCAGCCAAGGACTAGGCACAGATACGCAGTATTTT

len: 15
d_gene: -
v_gene: TRBV7-9
j_gene: TRBJ2-7
abundance: -
CDR3aa: CASSPYDLEGYEQYF
CDR3nt: TGTGCCAGCAGCCCCTACGACCTCGAGGGCTACGAGCAGTACTTC

len: 12
d_gene: -
v_gene: TRBV12-5
j_gene: TRBJ1-5
abundance: -
CDR3aa: CASGLDLQPQHF
CDR3nt: TGTGCTAGTGGTTTGGACCTCCAGCCCCAGCATTTT

len: 17
d_gene: TRBD1
v_gene: TRBV7-8
j_gene: TRBJ2-5
abundance: -
CDR3aa: CASSLSRTGEMKETQYF
CDR3nt: TGTGCCAGCAGCTTATCCCGGACAGGGGAAATGAAAGAGACCCAGTACTTC

len: 16
d_gene: TRBD1
v_gene: TRBV19
j_gene: TRBJ1-5
abundance: -
CDR3aa: CASAGTGATRGQPQHF
CDR3nt: TGTGCCAGTGCCGGGACAGGGGCCACTCGTGGTCAGCCCCAGCATTTT

len: 15
d_gene: TRBD1
v_gene: TRBV7-2
j_gene: TRBJ2-3
abundance: -
CDR3aa: CASSFTGVSTDTQYF
CDR3nt: TGTGCCAGCAGCTTTACAGGGGTTAGCACAGATACGCAGTATTTT

len: 13
d_gene: -
v_gene: TRBV11-2
j_gene: TRBJ1-6
abundance: few
CDR3aa: CASSLSGTTPLHF
CDR3nt: TGTGCCAGCAGCTTATCGGGGACGACACCCCTCCACTTT

len: 17
d_gene: TRBD1
v_gene: TRBV12-5
j_gene: TRBJ2-1
abundance: once
CDR3aa: CASGLLYRGQNYNEQFF
CDR3nt: TGTGCTAGTGGTCTACTCTACAGGGGGCAGAACTACAATGAGCAGTTCTTC

len: 16
d_gene: -
v_gene: TRBV5-4
j_gene: TRBJ2-2
abundance: -
CDR3aa: CASSAGRGLNTGELFF
CDR3nt: TGTGCCAGCAGCGCCGGTCGGGGACTTAACACCGGGGAGCTGTTTTTT

len: 15
d_gene: TRBD1
v_gene: TRBV27
j_gene: TRBJ1-4
abundance: -
CDR3aa: CASSPWTGGREKLFF
CDR3nt: TGTGCCAGCAGTCCTTGGACAGGGGGGCGTGAAAAACTGTTTTTT

len: 14
d_gene: -
v_gene: TRBV7-4
j_gene: TRBJ2-7
abundance: -
CDR3aa: CASTSLTGVYEQYF
CDR3nt: TGTGCCAGCACCTCCCTTACGGGGGTATACGAGCAGTACTTC

len: 16
d_gene: -
v_gene: TRBV4-1
j_gene: TRBJ1-3
abundance: -
CDR3aa: CASSQDLRGSRNTIYF
CDR3nt: TGCGCCAGCAGCCAAGACTTACGGGGGTCTAGAAACACCATATATTTT

len: 13
d_gene: -
v_gene: TRBV4-3
j_gene: TRBJ2-2
abundance: -
CDR3aa: CASSAIGAGELFF
CDR3nt: TGCGCCAGCAGCGCAATTGGGGCCGGGGAGCTGTTTTTT

len: 15
d_gene: TRBD2
v_gene: TRBV12-5
j_gene: TRBJ2-1
abundance: -
CDR3aa: CASGLGLATYNEQFF
CDR3nt: TGTGCTAGTGGTTTGGGACTAGCCACCTACAATGAGCAGTTCTTC

len: 14
d_gene: -
v_gene: TRBV7-2
j_gene: TRBJ1-5
abundance: few
CDR3aa: CASSLAPGYQPQHF
CDR3nt: TGTGCCAGCAGCTTAGCGCCGGGTTATCAGCCCCAGCATTTT

len: 16
d_gene: TRBD2
v_gene: TRBV7-2
j_gene: TRBJ2-5
abundance: -
CDR3aa: CASSGKTSGGSLTQYF
CDR3nt: TGTGCCAGCAGCGGAAAGACTAGCGGGGGGTCATTGACCCAGTACTTC

len: 16
d_gene: TRBD1
v_gene: TRBV7-9
j_gene: TRBJ2-5
abundance: -
CDR3aa: CASSFPWTGDQETQYF
CDR3nt: TGTGCCAGCAGCTTTCCCTGGACAGGGGACCAAGAGACCCAGTACTTC

len: 13
d_gene: TRBD2
v_gene: TRBV13
j_gene: TRBJ2-1
abundance: -
CDR3aa: CASSSLAGNEQFF
CDR3nt: TGTGCCAGCAGCTCCCTAGCGGGGAATGAGCAGTTCTTC

len: 13
d_gene: -
v_gene: TRBV5-1
j_gene: TRBJ2-7
abundance: few
CDR3aa: CASTWGASYEQYF
CDR3nt: TGCGCCAGCACTTGGGGCGCATCCTACGAGCAGTACTTC

len: 14
d_gene: -
v_gene: TRBV30
j_gene: TRBJ1-4
abundance: -
CDR3aa: CAWSSGQGGEKLFF
CDR3nt: -

len: 14
d_gene: -
v_gene: TRBV29-1
j_gene: TRBJ1-1
abundance: -
CDR3aa: CSVDSRGLGTEAFF
CDR3nt: TGCAGCGTTGATTCTCGGGGGCTGGGAACTGAAGCTTTCTTT

len: 15
d_gene: -
v_gene: TRBV5-1
j_gene: TRBJ2-7
abundance: -
CDR3aa: CASSLGLGTGPQQYF
CDR3nt: TGCGCCAGCAGCTTGGGACTCGGGACGGGCCCACAGCAGTACTTC

len: 15
d_gene: -
v_gene: TRBV10-1
j_gene: TRBJ2-7
abundance: -
CDR3aa: CAGPHGRTSSYEQYF
CDR3nt: TGCGCCGGCCCACACGGCCGTACTAGCTCCTACGAGCAGTACTTC

len: 14
d_gene: -
v_gene: TRBV30
j_gene: TRBJ2-3
abundance: -
CDR3aa: CAWARGGGTDTQYF
CDR3nt: TGTGCCTGGGCCAGGGGCGGAGGCACAGATACGCAGTATTTT

len: 14
d_gene: -
v_gene: TRBV5-1
j_gene: TRBJ2-1
abundance: -
CDR3aa: CASSSGTDYNEQFF
CDR3nt: TGCGCCAGCAGCTCCGGGACGGACTACAATGAGCAGTTCTTC

len: 13
d_gene: -
v_gene: TRBV7-2
j_gene: TRBJ1-1
abundance: once
CDR3aa: CASSLGLEGEAFF
CDR3nt: TGTGCCAGCAGCTTAGGGTTGGAAGGGGAGGCTTTCTTT

len: 14
d_gene: -
v_gene: TRBV7-2
j_gene: TRBJ1-6
abundance: -
CDR3aa: CASSLGFEGAPLHF
CDR3nt: TGTGCCAGCAGCTTAGGCTTTGAGGGGGCACCCCTCCACTTT

len: 13
d_gene: TRBD1
v_gene: TRBV6-5
j_gene: TRBJ1-2
abundance: -
CDR3aa: CASSRDRAYGYTF
CDR3nt: TGTGCCAGCAGCCGTGACAGGGCCTATGGCTACACCTTC

len: 15
d_gene: -
v_gene: TRBV5-4
j_gene: TRBJ2-4
abundance: -
CDR3aa: CASSLDGGTAMVQYF
CDR3nt: TGTGCCAGCAGCCTGGACGGCGGGACAGCGATGGTTCAGTACTTC

len: 17
d_gene: TRBD2
v_gene: TRBV19
j_gene: TRBJ2-7
abundance: -
CDR3aa: CASTPPMGLAGTYEQYF
CDR3nt: TGTGCCAGTACCCCTCCCATGGGACTAGCGGGTACGTACGAGCAGTACTTC

len: 16
d_gene: TRBD2
v_gene: TRBV11-2
j_gene: TRBJ2-7
abundance: -
CDR3aa: CASSSYRGRLADEQYF
CDR3nt: TGTGCCAGCAGCTCATATAGGGGTAGACTAGCTGACGAGCAGTACTTC